This T cell receptor beta chain was captured in a study of blood T cell repertoires in COVID-19. Across the whole study: COVID-19 samples from acute and convalescent phases originated in the United States, Italy and Spain.

Original handling: Reference gene primer amplification gave estimated nucleated cell counts. Assay: immunoSEQ multiplex PCR; the TCRdb copy retains only in-frame clones and omits some. V and J calls and clone size are copied from that table; D and trimming were computed from the DNA. The profile shows approximately 240,000 clones, approximately 90% of them singletons. The germline V gene has CDR1 PRHDT and CDR2 FYEKMQ (reference sequence). V was trimmed by 5 bases and J by 0 bases, leaving 14 bases between them. The CDR3 consists of 15 residues. Cohorts were based on clinical histories the participants reported. Recovery among Cohort 3 donors was established by two negative PCRs, clearance, or symptom resolution.

The receptor was isolated from a woman under 30 who had recovered from COVID-19. V usage is TRBV13 and J usage is TRBJ2-7; D may be TRBD2 (5 bases). Sequencing was done on a sample of PBMCs or T cells enriched from blood (not recorded which). In DNA, the CDR3 is TGTGCCAGCAGCCTAAAACCTAGCTACTCCTACGAGCAGTACTTC. Its translation is CASSLKPSYSYEQYF.